The 10 T cell receptor beta chains presented below share a single source sample, sequenced in a study of patients and donors after allogeneic stem cell transplantation. TCRdb reprocessed the RT-PCR reads via MiXCR and lists one record per CDR3 protein. The sample records roughly 200,000 distinct CDR3 sequences, 35% to 45% being singletons. Sequenced sample: blood, either unsorted or a sorted T cell fraction (not recorded which). The receptors derive from a human donor who was either an allogeneic HSCT recipient or a stem cell or donor lymphocyte infusion donor (not recorded which). It is not recorded whose cells these are; they may come from a transplant donor.

The chain has TRBV4-1 and TRBJ1-5; D unclear. The V gene's germline CDR1 is MGHRA and CDR2 YSYEKL. CDR3 length: 15 residues. V lost 3 bases, J lost 1 base, and 10 bases lay in between. CDR3 residues: CASSQERASNQPQHF. As DNA, the CDR3 is TGCGCCAGCAGCCAGGAGAGGGCAAGCAATCAGCCCCAGCATTTT.

The chain employs TRBV5-1 and TRBJ2-3; D call uncertain. The CDR3 runs to 14 residues. Germline loops: CDR1 SGHRS, CDR2 YFSETQ. The germline V and J ends were trimmed by 4 bases and 0 bases, with 9 bases remaining between them. The CDR3 region is CASSERGSTDTQYF. CDR3 nucleotide sequence: TGCGCCAGCAGCGAGCGTGGGAGCACAGATACGCAGTATTTT.

J is TRBJ2-7 and V is TRBV20-1, with D uncertain. Between the trimmed V and J ends, which lost 5 bases and 5 bases, there was a span of 7 bases. This CDR3 region has 10 residues. The germline CDR1 and CDR2 sequences are DFQATT and SNEGSKA (reference sequence). Here the CDR3 DNA reads TGCAGTGCTGGGTACGACGAGCAGTACTTC. Protein: CSAGYDEQYF.

J is TRBJ1-5 and V is TRBV7-8; 7 bases match TRBD1. J lost 7 bases, V lost 1 base, and 7 bases had no gene match. The length of the CDR3 is 15 residues. Germline loops: CDR1 SGHVS, CDR2 FQNEAQ. The CDR3 loop is CASSLGLGGEQPQHF. CDR3 DNA: TGTGCCAGCAGCTTAGGTTTAGGGGGCGAACAGCCCCAGCATTTT.

This clonotype occurred a few times. The gene calls are TRBV29-1 and TRBJ1-2, with D hard to call. Germline V gene lookup returns CDR1 SQVTM and CDR2 ANQGSEA. V lost 7 bases to trimming and J lost 0 bases, with 12 bases between them. This CDR3 has 13 residues. CDR3 DNA sequence: TGCAGCGCCTCCGACACTACTAACTATGGCTACACCTTC. Translating it yields CSASDTTNYGYTF.

This chain links TRBV9 with TRBJ2-3; 10 positions agree with TRBD1. The CDR3 has 15 residues. Germline lookup yields CDR1 SGDLS and CDR2 YYNGEE. J was trimmed by 7 bases and V by 3 bases; bases with no gene match: 8. The CDR3 sequence: CASSATGGNINTQYF. The CDR3 DNA follows: TGTGCCAGCAGCGCGACAGGGGGCAATATAAATACGCAGTATTTT.

The chain employs TRBV29-1 and TRBJ2-5; no clear D. The V end lost 4 bases, the J end lost 2 bases, and 11 bases lay between the germline ends. This CDR3 has 13 amino acids. Germline V gene sequence: CDR1 SQVTM, CDR2 ANQGSEA. CDR3 in amino acids: CSVGSPFQETQYF. The CDR3 DNA reads as TGCAGCGTTGGGTCCCCCTTTCAAGAGACCCAGTACTTC.

This clonotype appeared a few times. This chain uses TRBV4-1 with TRBJ2-1, with 13 positions matching TRBD2. Germline-derived CDR1 and CDR2 are MGHRA and YSYEKL. This CDR3 comprises 16 residues. V shed 1 base, J shed 7 bases, and the junction held 4 bases outside the gene matches. The CDR3 spells CASSQATSGGGNEQFF. In nucleotides, the CDR3 is TGCGCCAGCAGCCAAGCCACTAGCGGGGGGGGGAATGAGCAGTTCTTC.

The chain combines TRBV12-3 or TRBV12-4 with TRBJ1-1; 11 bases map to TRBD1. V dropped 6 bases and J dropped 7; count of bases not matched to a gene: 4. There are 13 residues in the CDR3. The CDR3 nucleotides are TGTGCCAGCAGGGGACAGGGGGGTGTTGAAGCTTTCTTT. Translated, it gives CASRGQGGVEAFF.

This rearrangement joins TRBV19 to TRBJ1-1; D perhaps matches TRBD1 (5 bases). V was cut by 2 bases and J by 1 base, with 8 bases left in between. This CDR3 contains 14 residues. CDR1 and CDR2 from the germline V gene are LNHDA and SQIVND (reference sequence). CDR3 sequence reads: CASSIRQKNTEAFF. The CDR3 DNA sequence: TGTGCCAGTAGTATACGACAGAAGAACACTGAAGCTTTCTTT. The variable domain in full, completed from reference TRBV19 and TRBJ1-1, reads DGGITQSPKYLFRKEGQNVTLSCEQNLNHDAMYWYRQDPGQGLRLIYYSQIVNDFQKGDIAEGYSVSREKKESFPLTVTSAQKNPTAFYLCASSIRQKNTEAFFGQGTRLTVV.